A single sample gave rise to the 9 T cell receptor beta chains below, sequenced in a study of T cells after somatic rescue of genetic block. Assay used: immunoSEQ multiplex PCR; TCRdb lists only in-frame clones, some missing. The sample includes 68,000 or so clones, 85% to 95% of them seen just once. Material for sequencing was peripheral blood mononuclear cells (PBMCs). These receptors were collected from a man in his forties.

The CDR3 region has the DNA TGTGCCAGCAAGACAGCCGTTTCCTATGGCTACACCTTC. It is translated as CASKTAVSYGYTF. The chain employs TRBV2 and TRBJ1-2, with a possible D match to TRBD1 (5 bases). V lost 7 bases and J lost 4, with 13 bases in between. This CDR3 comprises 13 residues. Per the germline V gene, CDR1 is SNHLY and CDR2 is FYNNEI.

V usage is TRBV6-1 and J usage is TRBJ2-7, with D unclear. The CDR3 runs 14 residues. V gave up 0 bases and J gave up 3 bases, with 9 bases separating them. Germline-derived CDR1 and CDR2 are MNHNS and SASEGT. Written as DNA, the CDR3 is TGTGCCAGCAGTGAAGCCCAGACGGGCTACGAGCAGTACTTC. Translated: CASSEAQTGYEQYF.

This clone was seen a single time. The V gene is TRBV6-1, the J gene TRBJ2-7; tentative D call: TRBD2 (6 bases). The germline V and J ends were trimmed by 3 bases and 5 bases, with 14 bases remaining between them. Germline CDR1 MNHNS, CDR2 SASEGT. This CDR3 contains 14 residues. DNA for the CDR3: TGTGCCAGCAGTGACTGGGGAGGCGCGAACGAGCAGTACTTC. It translates to CASSDWGGANEQYF.

This chain connects TRBV10-1 to TRBJ1-4; possible D gene TRBD1, 6 bases. Germline CDR1 is WNHNN and CDR2 is SYGVQD (reference sequence). With 2 bases removed from V and 4 bases from J, the gap between germline ends came to 17 bases. This CDR3 has 17 amino acids. CDR3 sequence reads: CASSEGYRVGVNEKLFF. The CDR3, as DNA: TGCGCCAGCAGTGAGGGGTACAGGGTCGGGGTTAATGAAAAACTGTTTTTT.

The V and J genes are TRBV5-1 and TRBJ2-3; TRBD1 agrees at 9 bases. Germline assignment: CDR1 SGHRS and CDR2 YFSETQ. V was pared by 4 bases and J by 4 bases, with 4 bases of the junction left unmatched. The CDR3 is 14 residues long. This chain's CDR3 is CASSPRDRADTQYF. CDR3 coding DNA: TGCGCCAGCAGCCCCCGGGACAGGGCAGATACGCAGTATTTT.

The sample holds a few counts of this clone. The chain recombines TRBV30 with TRBJ1-2, with TRBD1 matching 8 bases. This CDR3 is 16 amino acids long. CDR1 is GTSNPN and CDR2 is SVGIG in the germline V gene (reference sequence). Trimming at V came to 4 bases and at J to 2 bases, leaving 12 bases not matched to a gene. This CDR3 reads CAWIWGRGQANYGYTF. Here the CDR3 DNA reads TGTGCCTGGATATGGGGAAGGGGACAGGCGAACTATGGCTACACCTTC. The variable domain in full, completed from reference TRBV30 and TRBJ1-2, reads SQTIHQWPATLVQPVGSPLSLECTVEGTSNPNLYWYRQAAGRGLQLLFYSVGIGQISSEVPQNLSASRPQDRQFILSSKKLLLSDSGFYLCAWIWGRGQANYGYTFGSGTRLTVV.

V is TRBV2 and J is TRBJ1-1; TRBD1 is a possible D gene (6 bases). CDR3 length: 16 residues. Germline loops: CDR1 SNHLY, CDR2 FYNNEI. The V gene lost 0 bases and the J gene lost 4 bases, with 15 bases spanning the gap. CDR3 DNA sequence: TGTGCCAGCAGTGAAGCGGGCAGGGGAGGAGGCACTGAAGCTTTCTTT. Translating gives CASSEAGRGGGTEAFF.

The V call is TRBV18, the J call TRBJ2-3; D not certain. The CDR3 totals 12 residues. CDR1 is KGHSH and CDR2 is LQKENI in the germline V gene. Trimming took 3 bases from V and 2 from J, leaving 3 bases between them. CDR3 sequence reads: CASSPPTDTQYF. The CDR3 nucleotides read TGTGCCAGCTCACCTCCCACAGATACGCAGTATTTT.

V gene TRBV5-4 combines with J gene TRBJ1-1; TRBD1 matches at 11 bases. CDR3 length equals 14 residues. The ends lost 3 bases at V and 4 bases at J; junction bases unmatched: 2. Germline V gene data show CDR1 as SGHNT and CDR2 as YYREEE (reference sequence). The CDR3 here is CASSWGTGGTEAFF. CDR3 sequence (DNA): TGTGCCAGCAGCTGGGGGACAGGGGGCACTGAAGCTTTCTTT.